This TCR beta chain was sequenced during a study of T-cell reconstitution after alpha-beta-depleted transplantation in children. The library targeted TCRbeta and was prepared with unique molecular identifiers. TCRdb itself ran the PCR reads through MiXCR, one entry per CDR3 protein. The table lists more than 3,000 distinct CDR3 sequences, 20% to 25% of them singletons. Within the sample, this clonotype is medium-sized. Its antigen is still unknown. Study-wide results and caveats: By about two months after transplant, alpha-beta T cells reportedly arose from several hundred graft clones that had expanded.

The CDR3 has 14 residues. Germline V gives CDR1 MDHEN, CDR2 SYDVKM. The V gene lost 4 bases and the J gene lost 5 bases, with 13 bases spanning the gap. The rearrangement uses TRBV28 and TRBJ2-3; TRBD2 might be the D (5 bases). This TCR was sampled from a male patient between 2 and 9 years old who had a stem cell transplant for acute lymphoblastic leukemia, so the T cells may come from the graft donor. The sample consisted of PBMCs, mostly from graft donor cells, taken 60 days after TCRalphabeta/CD19-depleted stem cell transplant. The CDR3 DNA reads as TGTGCCAGCAGTTATTGGGAGAGTGAAGATACGCAGTATTTT. Translating gives CASSYWESEDTQYF.